The 28 T cell receptor beta chains below were found in one sample sequenced in a study of OX40 agonist ivuxolimab in advanced cancers. Measured with immunoSEQ multiplex PCR; TCRdb has only the in-frame clones, and not every one. The sample contains 69,000 or so clones, about four fifths of which appear only once. The sample was CD4+ or CD8+ T cells sorted from blood, taken in a trial of the OX40 agonist ivuxolimab. Receptor source: an adult with an advanced solid tumor such as melanoma, head and neck, liver or kidney cancer.

J is TRBJ2-1 and V is TRBV7-9; TRBD2 might be the D (5 bases). The V and J ends lost 1 base and 4 bases respectively, with 14 bases between them. This CDR3 has 16 amino acids. Germline values: CDR1 SEHNR, CDR2 FQNEAQ (reference sequence). In DNA form, the CDR3 reads TGTGCCAGCAGCTTAGGGGCGGGTATCGATTACAATGAGCAGTTCTTC. It is translated as CASSLGAGIDYNEQFF. The entire variable domain, with the rest obtained from reference TRBV7-9 and TRBJ2-1, is as follows: DTGVSQNPRHKITKRGQNVTFRCDPISEHNRLYWYRQTLGQGPEFLTYFQNEAQLEKSRLLSDRFSAERPKGSFSTLEIQRTEQGDSAMYLCASSLGAGIDYNEQFFGPGTRLTVL.

J is TRBJ2-7 and V is TRBV5-1; 7 nucleotides line up with TRBD2. The CDR3 sequence is 15 residues long. Per the germline V gene, CDR1 is SGHRS and CDR2 is YFSETQ. Germline trimming cut 0 bases from V and 2 bases from J; bases unmatched to any gene: 5. In DNA, the CDR3 is TGCGCCAGCAGCTTGGGTTCTAGCGGTGCCTACGAGCAGTACTTC. Its protein is CASSLGSSGAYEQYF.

V usage is TRBV28 and J usage is TRBJ2-4; the match to TRBD1 covers 7 bases. The CDR3 runs 15 residues. CDR1 and CDR2 (germline): MDHEN, SYDVKM. V dropped 6 bases and J dropped 0; count of bases not matched to a gene: 5. The DNA of the CDR3 is TGTGCCAGCAGCCGACAGGGCTTAGCCAAAAACATTCAGTACTTC. It encodes CASSRQGLAKNIQYF.

The chain is built from TRBV6-1 and TRBJ1-3, with D uncertain. This CDR3 is built from 14 residues. V was trimmed by 6 bases and J by 0 bases, leaving 9 bases between them. CDR1 and CDR2 (germline): MNHNS, SASEGT. The CDR3: CASSAGISGNTIYF. The CDR3 DNA sequence: TGTGCCAGCAGCGCGGGGATCTCTGGAAACACCATATATTTT.

This clone was found once. The chain uses TRBV6-1 and TRBJ2-7; D gene ambiguous. Trimming took 5 bases from V and 3 from J, leaving 11 bases between them. Germline CDR1 reads MNHNS; CDR2 reads SASEGT. The CDR3 consists of 13 residues. CDR3 region: CASSTPGNYEQYV. The CDR3 DNA reads TGTGCCAGCAGTACCCCGGGCAACTACGAGCAGTACGTC.

A note on this clone: The germline gene is not matched at one end of the junction; a read error may be the cause. The chain combines TRBV20-1 with TRBJ1-2; a possible D gene is TRBD1 (5 bases). In germline, CDR1 is DFQATT, CDR2 SNEGSKA (reference sequence). The CDR3 is 11 residues long. DNA of the CDR3: TGCAGTGCTAGAGGCGGGGCAGGGCCCCTCTTC. Translation gives CSARGGAGPLF.

This chain uses TRBV5-5 with TRBJ2-1; unclear D gene. The CDR3 has 15 residues. V lost 0 bases and J lost 5, with 12 bases in between. Germline CDR1 SGHKS, CDR2 YYEKEE (reference sequence). The CDR3 reads CASSLGEVLHNEQFF. The CDR3 region has the DNA TGTGCCAGCAGCTTGGGAGAGGTCCTCCACAATGAGCAGTTCTTC.

This rearrangement joins TRBV5-4 to TRBJ1-1; possible D gene TRBD1, 6 bases. Germline CDR1 and CDR2: SGHNT and YYREEE (reference sequence). Deletions cut 4 bases from V and 3 bases from J, with 13 bases between. The CDR3 runs to 14 residues. The CDR3 DNA is TGTGCCAGCAGCCTAGCAGGGGCTGACACTGAAGCTTTCTTT. It encodes CASSLAGADTEAFF. Looking up the rest from reference TRBV5-4 and TRBJ1-1 gives the full variable domain: ETGVTQSPTHLIKTRGQQVTLRCSSQSGHNTVSWYQQALGQGPQFIFQYYREEENGRGNFPPRFSGLQFPNYSSELNVNALELDDSALYLCASSLAGADTEAFFGQGTRLTVV.

This chain connects TRBV28 to TRBJ1-1; no firm D call. V was pared by 5 bases and J by 8 bases, with 9 bases between. Looked up from germline, CDR1 is MDHEN and CDR2 is SYDVKM. The CDR3 has 11 residues. CDR3 in amino acids: CASSERSEAFF. For the CDR3, the DNA is TGTGCCAGCAGTGAGCGCTCCGAAGCTTTCTTT.

Worth noting for this clone: This same CDR3 is encoded by further DNA sequences in the sample. V and J are TRBV6-6 and TRBJ2-2; D remains unclear. The CDR3 totals 12 residues. V lost 2 bases and J lost 8, with 6 bases in between. Germline CDR1 reads MNHNY; CDR2 reads SVGAGI (reference sequence). The CDR3 nucleotides read TGTGCCAGCAGTTACCGCCGGGGGGAGCTGTTTTTT. Translating it yields CASSYRRGELFF.

The CDR3 DNA follows: TGTGCCAGCAGCTCAGGGCCAATGTCAGGCGAGCAGTACTTC. It yields the protein CASSSGPMSGEQYF. The chain employs TRBV7-3 and TRBJ2-7; perhaps TRBD1 as D (5 bases). Per the germline V gene, CDR1 is SGHTA and CDR2 is FQGTGA. CDR3 length equals 14 residues. V was cut by 4 bases and J by 6 bases, with 16 bases left in between. Supplemented by reference TRBV7-3 and TRBJ2-7, the full variable domain reads GAGVSQTPSNKVTEKGKYVELRCDPISGHTALYWYRQSLGQGPEFLIYFQGTGAADDSGLPNDRFFAVRPEGSVSTLKIQRTERGDSAVYLCASSSGPMSGEQYFGPGTRLTVT.

The chain carries TRBV7-3 and TRBJ2-1; 11 bases map to TRBD2. Looked up from germline, CDR1 is SGHTA and CDR2 is FQGTGA. The CDR3 is 18 residues long. V lost 5 bases, J lost 4 bases, and 13 bases stayed unmatched. CDR3 residues: CASSRSNFGTSGYNEQFF. In DNA form, the CDR3 reads TGTGCCAGCAGCCGATCAAACTTCGGGACTAGCGGATACAATGAGCAGTTCTTC.

The chain links TRBV25-1 to TRBJ2-5; 7 nucleotides agree with TRBD2. The J call is in doubt because the DNA end fits TRBJ2-7 better. In germline, CDR1 is MGHDK, CDR2 SYGVNS. The CDR3 covers 15 residues. Here the CDR3 reads CASSDTAGVFHEQYF. As DNA, the CDR3 is TGTGCCAGCAGTGACACCGCGGGGGTCTTCCACGAGCAGTACTTC.

The rearrangement uses TRBV27 and TRBJ2-2; D not resolved. Germline-derived CDR1 and CDR2 are MNHEY and SMNVEV (reference sequence). V lost 4 bases and J 3 bases, leaving 18 bases between the germline ends. This CDR3 is built from 17 residues. The CDR3 coding sequence is TGTGCCAGCAGTTCCGGTTCGGACCCTCAGGACACCGGGGAGCTGTTTTTT. It translates to CASSSGSDPQDTGELFF.

This chain connects TRBV5-4 to TRBJ2-5; no reliable D call. The CDR3 contains 13 residues. Germline assignment: CDR1 SGHNT and CDR2 YYREEE (reference sequence). V was pared by 5 bases and J by 2 bases, with 10 bases between. For the CDR3, the DNA is TGTGCCAGCAGGATTCCAGAACAAGAGACCCAGTACTTC. Translated: CASRIPEQETQYF.

V is TRBV7-2 and J is TRBJ1-6, with TRBD1 matching 8 bases. Germline CDR1 reads SGHTA; CDR2 reads FQGNSA. The J segment lost 6 bases and the V segment lost 2 bases, leaving 9 bases of the junction unmatched. The CDR3 has 17 amino acids. As DNA, the CDR3 is TGTGCCAGCAGCTTACTGGGACAGGATTTTGGTAATTCACCCCTCCACTTT. Translating gives CASSLLGQDFGNSPLHF.

The genes are TRBV11-2 and TRBJ2-7; D unclear. The CDR3 is made up of 13 amino acids. Germline V gene sequence: CDR1 SGHAT, CDR2 FQNNGV. V lost 6 bases to trimming and J lost 3 bases, with 12 bases between them. The CDR3 nucleotides read TGTGCCAGCAGGCCCTCCGGAGTCTACGAGCAGTACTTC. Protein sequence: CASRPSGVYEQYF.

The CDR3 DNA follows: TGTGCCAGCAGCTTAGCCCGAGCGGGGGGAAAAGAGACCCAGTACTTC. This codes for CASSLARAGGKETQYF. The chain links TRBV7-8 to TRBJ2-5, with TRBD2 matching 9 bases. V dropped 0 bases and J dropped 3; count of bases not matched to a gene: 5. Germline CDR1 SGHVS, CDR2 FQNEAQ. The CDR3 contains 16 residues.

J is TRBJ1-2 and V is TRBV18; D gene uncertain. Trimming pared 3 bases from V and 1 base from J, leaving 9 bases between. The CDR3 spans 14 residues. The germline V gene has CDR1 KGHSH and CDR2 LQKENI. The CDR3 reads CASSPRRLNYGYTF. DNA for the CDR3: TGTGCCAGCTCACCGCGGAGGCTTAACTATGGCTACACCTTC.

The chain is built from TRBV5-1 and TRBJ2-3; D possibly corresponds to TRBD1 (6 bases). This CDR3 region has 16 residues. The germline CDR1 and CDR2 sequences are SGHRS and YFSETQ. V lost 2 bases and J lost 3, with 16 bases in between. The CDR3 region has the DNA TGCGCCAGCAGCTTTGTCGGGACATCCCAAACAGATACGCAGTATTTT. This translates into CASSFVGTSQTDTQYF.

Concerning this clone itself: The sample holds other DNA sequences that translate to the same CDR3. The V and J genes are TRBV4-1 and TRBJ2-2; 8 positions agree with TRBD2. Germline CDR1 is MGHRA and CDR2 is YSYEKL. The CDR3 loop spans 15 amino acids. J lost 4 bases, V lost 1 base, and 2 bases had no gene match. As DNA, the CDR3 is TGCGCCAGCAGCCAAGTCGGGGGGGGCACCGGGGAGCTGTTTTTT. As protein: CASSQVGGGTGELFF.

The chain is built from TRBV5-1 and TRBJ1-2; 7 bases agree with TRBD1. The CDR3 runs to 17 residues. CDR1 and CDR2 (germline): SGHRS, YFSETQ. J gave up 4 bases and V 4 bases, and 16 bases lay outside the gene matches. CDR3 in DNA: TGCGCCAGCAGCAGACAGGGAGCTGGGGTTGGGGGCTATGGCTACACCTTC. As protein: CASSRQGAGVGGYGYTF.

This chain connects TRBV19 to TRBJ2-3, with 8 bases aligning to TRBD1. This CDR3 is 11 amino acids long. Germline CDR1 reads LNHDA; CDR2 reads SQIVND (reference sequence). J gave up 11 bases and V 8 bases, and 6 bases lay outside the gene matches. The CDR3 DNA follows: TGTGCCAGTGGAGACAGGGGTGGGCAGTATTTT. It translates to CASGDRGGQYF. The entire variable domain, with the rest obtained from reference TRBV19 and TRBJ2-3, is as follows: DGGITQSPKYLFRKEGQNVTLSCEQNLNHDAMYWYRQDPGQGLRLIYYSQIVNDFQKGDIAEGYSVSREKKESFPLTVTSAQKNPTAFYLCASGDRGGQYFGPGTRLTVL.

The chain has TRBV6-5 and TRBJ2-3, with D perhaps TRBD2 (6 bases). The CDR3 spans 14 residues. Trimming took 5 bases from V and 4 from J, leaving 13 bases between them. CDR1 and CDR2 (germline): MNHEY, SVGAGI. CDR3 sequence (DNA): TGTGCCAGCAGTCGGGACTTGGGGGCAGATACGCAGTATTTT. Its translation: CASSRDLGADTQYF.

The rearrangement joins TRBV7-2 to TRBJ1-3; 11 bases map to TRBD1. CDR3 size: 16 residues. V was clipped by 4 bases and J by 4 bases; unmatched bases: 6. CDR1 is SGHTA and CDR2 is FQGNSA in the germline V gene. This chain's CDR3 is CASSYGQGAAGNTIYF. DNA for the CDR3: TGTGCCAGCAGCTACGGACAGGGGGCGGCCGGAAACACCATATATTTT.

The sample holds one count of this clone. The chain employs TRBV6-1 and TRBJ2-5; TRBD1 agrees at 9 bases. Unmatched junction bases numbered 6, after V lost 2 bases and J lost 5 bases. The germline gives CDR1 MNHNS, CDR2 SASEGT. This CDR3 region has 15 residues. The CDR3 region has the DNA TGTGCCAGCAGTGAACGACAGGGGGGTAGGGAGACCCAGTACTTC. Amino acid sequence: CASSERQGGRETQYF.

The rearrangement uses TRBV7-3 and TRBJ2-1; 11 nucleotides align to TRBD2. Germline V gene data show CDR1 as SGHTA and CDR2 as FQGTGA. Trimming cost V 5 bases and J 5 bases; bases outside gene matches: 5. The CDR3 totals 15 residues. This chain's CDR3 is CASSNGLAGNNEQFF. CDR3 nucleotide sequence: TGTGCCAGCAGCAACGGACTAGCGGGTAACAATGAGCAGTTCTTC.

As regards this clone: Other DNA sequences within the sample encode an identical CDR3. The chain joins TRBV5-1 to TRBJ2-7, with no clear D. This CDR3 is built from 14 residues. The germline gives CDR1 SGHRS, CDR2 YFSETQ. Trimming cost V 0 bases and J 0 bases, with 7 bases left between them. The chain's CDR3 is CASSLAGSSYEQYF. The CDR3 nucleotides read TGCGCCAGCAGCTTGGCCGGAAGCTCCTACGAGCAGTACTTC.